Below, 18 T cell receptor beta chains from the same sample are listed, as sequenced in a study of T cell responses to AZD1222 COVID-19 vaccine. The protocol was immunoSEQ multiplex PCR, while the TCRdb copy is restricted to in-frame clones and leaves out a portion. The sample contains 150,000 or so clones, about 91% of which appear only once. Sequenced here: peripheral blood, sampled 28 days after the second AZD1222 dose. These receptors originate from an adult who received the AZD1222 COVID-19 vaccine.

This rearrangement joins TRBV10-3 to TRBJ2-7, with TRBD2 matching 10 bases. The germline CDR1 and CDR2 sequences are ENHRY and SYGVKD. V dropped 8 bases and J dropped 10; count of bases not matched to a gene: 14. This CDR3 is 14 amino acids long. The CDR3 nucleotides read TGTGCCATCGCGGCGGGGCTAGCGGGAGACTCTCAGTACTTC. Its translation is CAIAAGLAGDSQYF.

This chain links TRBV7-2 with TRBJ1-2; D is uncertain. This CDR3 comprises 14 residues. From germline, CDR1 is SGHTA and CDR2 FQGNSA. Trimming removed 4 bases at V and 0 bases at J, with 9 bases between. For the CDR3, the DNA is TGTGCCAGCAGCTCCGGGGTCTCTAACTATGGCTACACCTTC. This translates into CASSSGVSNYGYTF. The entire variable domain, with the rest obtained from reference TRBV7-2 and TRBJ1-2, is as follows: GAGVSQSPSNKVTEKGKDVELRCDPISGHTALYWYRQSLGQGLEFLIYFQGNSAPDKSGLPSDRFSAERTGGSVSTLTIQRTQQEDSAVYLCASSSGVSNYGYTFGSGTRLTVV.

V gene TRBV11-3 combines with J gene TRBJ1-3, with D hard to call. Between the trimmed V and J ends, which lost 4 bases and 5 bases, there was a span of 3 bases. This CDR3 spans 11 amino acids. Germline V gives CDR1 SGHNT, CDR2 YENEEA. This CDR3 is CASSWRNTIYF. The CDR3 bases are TGTGCCAGCAGCTGGAGAAACACCATATATTTT.

The rearrangement uses TRBV6-4 and TRBJ2-1; D is possibly TRBD2 (6 bases). The CDR3 length is 12 residues. V lost 10 bases to trimming and J lost 9 bases, with 16 bases between them. In germline, CDR1 is MRHNA, CDR2 SNTAGT. This chain's CDR3 is CATRTPGAEQFF. CDR3 sequence (DNA): TGTGCCACCAGGACCCCGGGAGCTGAGCAGTTCTTC.

This chain links TRBV11-3 with TRBJ2-5; D possibly matches TRBD1 or TRBD2 (5 bases each). This CDR3 has 15 residues. Trimming removed 2 bases from V and 4 bases from J, with 14 bases in between. Germline V gene data show CDR1 as SGHNT and CDR2 as YENEEA. The chain's CDR3 is CASSLIRSGGETQYF. In DNA form, the CDR3 reads TGTGCCAGCAGCTTAATTCGTAGTGGGGGAGAGACCCAGTACTTC.

In this sample, this clone turned up once. The chain links TRBV7-9 to TRBJ1-4, with no clear D. Per the germline V gene, CDR1 is SEHNR and CDR2 is FQNEAQ (reference sequence). The CDR3 covers 15 residues. Trimming pared 2 bases from V and 0 bases from J, leaving 7 bases between. The CDR3 bases are TGTGCCAGCAGCTTACGGGGTGCAACTAATGAAAAACTGTTTTTT. Residues: CASSLRGATNEKLFF.

The chain recombines TRBV11-3 with TRBJ2-7, with D perhaps given as TRBD1 or TRBD2 (5 bases each). Germline values: CDR1 SGHNT, CDR2 YENEEA. V shed 1 base and J shed 6 bases, with 10 bases lying between them. The CDR3 runs 13 residues. CDR3 region: CASSLVEGFEQYF. CDR3 sequence (DNA): TGTGCCAGCAGCTTAGTAGAGGGGTTCGAGCAGTACTTC.

The chain employs TRBV23-1 and TRBJ2-5, with D possibly being TRBD1 or TRBD2 (5 bases each). TRBV23-1 counts as an open reading frame of uncertain function. The CDR3 contains 17 residues. V lost 5 bases to trimming and J lost 6 bases, with 25 bases between them. CDR3 region: CASSKTGVREMGKTQYF. CDR3 bases: TGCGCCAGCAGTAAAACGGGTGTCAGGGAGATGGGAAAGACCCAGTACTTC.

This sequence joins TRBV30 and TRBJ1-5, with D unclear. The V gene's germline CDR1 is GTSNPN and CDR2 SVGIG (reference sequence). The V end lost 2 bases, the J end lost 7 bases, and 15 bases lay between the germline ends. This CDR3 comprises 14 residues. CDR3 sequence (DNA): TGTGCCTGGAGTCTAGGCACCAAGGGACAGCCCCAGCATTTT. Amino acids: CAWSLGTKGQPQHF.

The J gene is TRBJ1-3, the V gene TRBV19, with 7 bases that match TRBD1. Germline CDR1 LNHDA, CDR2 SQIVND (reference sequence). The CDR3 has 15 amino acids. V lost 3 bases to trimming and J lost 4 bases; unmatched junction nucleotides: 6. CDR3 sequence (DNA): TGTGCCAGTAGTATCCTACAGGGGAGAGGAAACACCATATATTTT. The encoded protein is CASSILQGRGNTIYF.

In its sample, this clone was seen a few times. The chain employs TRBV24-1 and TRBJ1-3, with TRBD1 matching over 8 bases. Germline V gives CDR1 KGHDR, CDR2 SFDVKD. The ends lost 7 bases at V and 3 bases at J; junction bases unmatched: 10. This CDR3 has 16 residues. The CDR3 DNA reads TGTGCCACCAGGGACAGGGTGATGGGTTGTGGAAACACCATATATTTT. This sequence encodes CATRDRVMGCGNTIYF.

The chain links TRBV4-1 to TRBJ2-2; TRBD2 matches at 9 bases. Germline V gene data show CDR1 as MGHRA and CDR2 as YSYEKL. This CDR3 region has 19 residues. Unmatched junction bases numbered 11, after V lost 0 bases and J lost 3 bases. CDR3 sequence reads: CASSQDWGSGTSYTGELFF. CDR3 sequence (DNA): TGCGCCAGCAGCCAAGATTGGGGGAGTGGGACTAGCTACACCGGGGAGCTGTTTTTT.

The gene calls are TRBV9 and TRBJ2-2; 12 bases match TRBD2. Germline-derived CDR1 and CDR2 are SGDLS and YYNGEE. This CDR3 comprises 15 residues. V was pared by 4 bases and J by 6 bases, with 4 bases of the junction left unmatched. The CDR3 DNA reads as TGTGCCAGCAGCCCTAGGACTAGCGGGGCCGGGGAGCTGTTTTTT. The encoded protein is CASSPRTSGAGELFF.

The chain employs TRBV4-3 and TRBJ2-1; D perhaps matches TRBD2 (6 bases). In germline, CDR1 is LGHNA, CDR2 YSLEER. Between the trimmed V and J ends, which lost 0 bases and 2 bases, there was a span of 11 bases. This CDR3 is built from 16 residues. This CDR3 is CASSQDGVAAYNEQFF. CDR3 coding DNA: TGCGCCAGCAGCCAAGATGGGGTAGCGGCCTACAATGAGCAGTTCTTC.

The V gene is TRBV29-1, the J gene TRBJ2-1; 9 nucleotides line up with TRBD1. V lost 1 base, J lost 1 base, and 8 bases stayed unmatched. The CDR3 loop spans 17 amino acids. Germline V gives CDR1 SQVTM, CDR2 ANQGSEA. DNA for the CDR3: TGCAGCGTTGAAGGGAGCCCCGGGACAGGGTCCTACAATGAGCAGTTCTTC. Its protein product is CSVEGSPGTGSYNEQFF.

The rearrangement links TRBV5-1 to TRBJ1-1; D is ambiguous. CDR1 is SGHRS, CDR2 YFSETQ, per germline. CDR3 size: 17 residues. The V and J ends lost 0 bases and 4 bases respectively, with 19 bases between them. The CDR3, as DNA: TGCGCCAGCAGCTTGGGATTAATGACGGGTGCGGGCACTGAAGCTTTCTTT. It translates to CASSLGLMTGAGTEAFF.

The rearrangement uses TRBV29-1 and TRBJ2-2, with D hard to call. Germline-derived CDR1 and CDR2 are SQVTM and ANQGSEA. Deletions cut 2 bases from V and 4 bases from J, with 11 bases between. The length of the CDR3 is 14 residues. The CDR3 spells CSVESGQVTGELFF. For the CDR3, the DNA is TGCAGCGTTGAAAGTGGGCAGGTCACCGGGGAGCTGTTTTTT.

The CDR3 loop is CASSQGPWQGIHGYTF. The CDR3 nucleotides read TGTGCCAGCAGCCAAGGCCCCTGGCAGGGGATACATGGCTACACCTTC. The chain employs TRBV3-1 (or the pseudogene TRBV3-2) and TRBJ1-2; tentatively, D is TRBD1 (6 bases). V lost 1 base and J lost 6, with 18 bases in between. CDR1 is LGHDT and CDR2 is YNNKEL in the germline V gene (reference sequence). CDR3 length: 16 amino acids.